The 19 T cell receptor beta chains given below trace back to one sample, sequenced in a study of OX40 agonist ivuxolimab in advanced cancers. The assay was immunoSEQ multiplex PCR, and TCRdb's table has in-frame clones only and misses some. The sample yields roughly 40,000 clones, nearly 90% seen once. Here the sequenced sample was CD4+ or CD8+ T cells sorted from blood, taken in a trial of the OX40 agonist ivuxolimab. These TCRs come from an adult with an advanced solid tumor such as melanoma, head and neck, liver or kidney cancer.

The chain has TRBV28 and TRBJ2-1, with TRBD2 matching over 8 bases. In germline, CDR1 is MDHEN, CDR2 SYDVKM. This CDR3 region has 13 residues. V gave up 6 bases and J gave up 7 bases; unmatched junction bases: 5. The CDR3, as DNA: TGTGCCAGCAGCCGAGGACTAGCTAATGAGCAGTTCTTC. Amino acids: CASSRGLANEQFF.

The chain is built from TRBV10-3 and TRBJ1-2; possible D gene TRBD1, 6 bases. The CDR3 extends over 16 amino acids. Germline CDR1 reads ENHRY; CDR2 reads SYGVKD. Trimming took off 5 bases at V and 4 bases at J, with 20 bases between the two ends. Here the CDR3 reads CAISYQTTGRTYGYTF. As DNA, the CDR3 is TGTGCCATCAGTTATCAAACCACAGGGAGAACCTATGGCTACACCTTC.

The chain joins TRBV7-7 to TRBJ2-3; D might be TRBD1 or TRBD2, each matching 5 bases. The CDR3 covers 14 residues. Trimming removed 5 bases at V and 1 base at J, with 10 bases between. Germline-derived CDR1 and CDR2 are SSHAT and FNYEAQ (reference sequence). The CDR3 DNA reads TGTGCCAGCAGCCTGGGACGTCGCACAGATACGCAGTATTTT. Its protein product is CASSLGRRTDTQYF.

The chain joins TRBV4-3 to TRBJ1-2; perhaps TRBD1 as D (6 bases). The germline gives CDR1 LGHNA, CDR2 YSLEER. This CDR3 comprises 14 residues. Trimming cost V 0 bases and J 8 bases, with 13 bases left between them. CDR3 residues: CASSQDNRGIGYTF. For the CDR3, the DNA is TGCGCCAGCAGCCAAGATAATAGGGGGATCGGCTACACCTTC.

The chain combines TRBV7-6 with TRBJ1-1, with D hard to call. This CDR3 contains 13 residues. Germline CDR1 and CDR2: SGHVS and FNYEAQ. The V end lost 4 bases, the J end lost 0 bases, and 6 bases lay between the germline ends. This CDR3 is CASSSSVNTEAFF. The DNA for the CDR3 is TGTGCCAGCAGCTCCTCAGTGAACACTGAAGCTTTCTTT.

The chain couples TRBV28 to TRBJ2-2, with unresolved D. The V and J ends lost 2 bases and 5 bases respectively, with 9 bases between them. CDR1 and CDR2 from the germline V gene are MDHEN and SYDVKM. This CDR3 has 14 residues. The CDR3 bases are TGTGCCAGCAGTTTACGAAGTAGGACCGGGGAGCTGTTTTTT. Translation gives CASSLRSRTGELFF.

This chain joins TRBV2 and TRBJ1-2; 11 bases align to TRBD1. Looked up from germline, CDR1 is SNHLY and CDR2 is FYNNEI. The length of the CDR3 is 16 residues. V lost 0 bases to trimming and J lost 8 bases; unmatched junction nucleotides: 8. The CDR3 protein is CASSEALRDRGTGYTF. For the CDR3, the DNA is TGTGCCAGCAGTGAAGCGCTCCGGGACAGGGGGACCGGCTACACCTTC.

The chain recombines TRBV6-1 with TRBJ2-5; D gene ambiguous. This CDR3 comprises 14 residues. The V end lost 0 bases, the J end lost 5 bases, and 10 bases lay between the germline ends. Germline lookup yields CDR1 MNHNS and CDR2 SASEGT. In nucleotides, the CDR3 is TGTGCCAGCAGTGAAGCGCTTCCGGTCGAGACCCAGTACTTC. The encoded protein is CASSEALPVETQYF.

The chain couples TRBV4-2 to TRBJ2-5, with unresolved D. Trimming took 0 bases from V and 5 from J, leaving 13 bases between them. CDR3 size: 15 residues. Germline V CDR1 and CDR2: LGHNA, YNFKEQ. The CDR3 here is CASSQEQYPEETQYF. CDR3 coding DNA: TGTGCCAGCAGCCAAGAGCAGTACCCAGAGGAGACCCAGTACTTC.

The chain recombines TRBV19 with TRBJ1-2, with D perhaps TRBD1 (5 bases). Between the trimmed V and J ends, which lost 0 bases and 6 bases, there was a span of 23 bases. The germline CDR1 and CDR2 sequences are LNHDA and SQIVND (reference sequence). The CDR3 is made up of 18 amino acids. CDR3 in amino acids: CASSIDLYRQSGFHGYTF. CDR3 bases: TGTGCCAGTAGTATAGACCTCTACCGACAGTCAGGATTCCATGGCTACACCTTC. Full variable domain (outside the CDR3, taken from reference TRBV19 and TRBJ1-2): DGGITQSPKYLFRKEGQNVTLSCEQNLNHDAMYWYRQDPGQGLRLIYYSQIVNDFQKGDIAEGYSVSREKKESFPLTVTSAQKNPTAFYLCASSIDLYRQSGFHGYTFGSGTRLTVV.

The genes are TRBV4-1 and TRBJ1-5; 9 bases map to TRBD1. The CDR3 has 15 residues. The germline gives CDR1 MGHRA, CDR2 YSYEKL. V was pared by 3 bases and J by 6 bases, with 6 bases of the junction left unmatched. The CDR3 reads CASSHQQGARQPQHF. CDR3 coding DNA: TGCGCCAGCAGCCACCAACAGGGGGCGCGTCAGCCCCAGCATTTT.

The gene calls are TRBV27 and TRBJ1-2; D gene ambiguous. The CDR3 is 14 residues long. Trimming shortened V by 0 bases and J by 4 bases, and 9 bases separated the two germline ends. Germline lookup yields CDR1 MNHEY and CDR2 SMNVEV (reference sequence). CDR3 DNA: TGTGCCAGCAGTTTATCCCCCCGGGGCTATGGCTACACCTTC. Protein product: CASSLSPRGYGYTF.

This chain connects TRBV6-1 to TRBJ2-3; perhaps TRBD1 as D (5 bases). Trimming removed 0 bases at V and 6 bases at J, with 13 bases between. The CDR3 is 15 amino acids. CDR1 is MNHNS, CDR2 SASEGT, per germline. The CDR3 protein is CASSEALPKGDTQYF. CDR3 DNA sequence: TGTGCCAGCAGTGAAGCGCTCCCGAAGGGGGATACGCAGTATTTT.

CDR3 DNA sequence: TGTGCCAGCAGGAAAGACACGTCCTACGAGCAGTACGTC. Translation gives CASRKDTSYEQYV. V usage is TRBV2 and J usage is TRBJ2-7; D is undetermined. V was trimmed by 6 bases and J by 1 base, leaving 10 bases between them. Germline CDR1 SNHLY, CDR2 FYNNEI. The CDR3 extends over 13 amino acids.

The chain joins TRBV6-5 to TRBJ2-2; D gene uncertain. Germline-derived CDR1 and CDR2 are MNHEY and SVGAGI. This CDR3 region has 16 residues. V lost 4 bases and J lost 6, with 18 bases in between. CDR3: CASSSGHSVYPGELFF. The CDR3 region has the DNA TGTGCCAGCAGTTCGGGTCACTCGGTCTACCCCGGGGAGCTGTTTTTT.

J is TRBJ2-1 and V is TRBV7-2; D is uncertain. Germline V gene lookup returns CDR1 SGHTA and CDR2 FQGNSA. The CDR3 runs to 16 residues. The germline V and J ends were trimmed by 0 bases and 3 bases, with 12 bases remaining between them. The CDR3 here is CASSLARQVFYNEQFF. CDR3 DNA: TGTGCCAGCAGCTTAGCTCGGCAGGTCTTCTACAATGAGCAGTTCTTC.

The J gene is TRBJ2-1, the V gene TRBV27, with a possible D match to TRBD1 (6 bases). V dropped 4 bases and J dropped 3 bases, with 13 bases sitting between them. Germline-derived CDR1 and CDR2 are MNHEY and SMNVEV (reference sequence). This CDR3 has 15 amino acids. The CDR3 protein is CASSSRQALYNEQFF. Here the CDR3 DNA reads TGTGCCAGCAGTTCCCGACAGGCCCTCTACAATGAGCAGTTCTTC.

V and J are TRBV2 and TRBJ2-7, with 9 bases identical to TRBD1. The length of the CDR3 is 16 residues. CDR1 and CDR2 (germline): SNHLY, FYNNEI. The ends lost 3 bases at V and 5 bases at J; junction bases unmatched: 11. The CDR3 loop is CASSEVERQGVDEQYF. In nucleotides, the CDR3 is TGTGCCAGCAGTGAGGTTGAGCGACAGGGGGTGGACGAGCAGTACTTC. Filled out from reference TRBV2 and TRBJ2-7, the complete variable domain reads EPEVTQTPSHQVTQMGQEVILRCVPISNHLYFYWYRQILGQKVEFLVSFYNNEISEKSEIFDDQFSVERPDGSNFTLKIRSTKLEDSAMYFCASSEVERQGVDEQYFGPGTRLTVT.

J is TRBJ2-1 and V is TRBV11-3; 8 bases fit TRBD2. Germline assignment: CDR1 SGHNT and CDR2 YENEEA. V shed 1 base and J 4 bases; nucleotides not matched to a gene: 3. This CDR3 spans 15 amino acids. The CDR3 DNA follows: TGTGCCAGCAGCTTAGGGGCTAGCGGGTACAATGAGCAGTTCTTC. This codes for CASSLGASGYNEQFF.